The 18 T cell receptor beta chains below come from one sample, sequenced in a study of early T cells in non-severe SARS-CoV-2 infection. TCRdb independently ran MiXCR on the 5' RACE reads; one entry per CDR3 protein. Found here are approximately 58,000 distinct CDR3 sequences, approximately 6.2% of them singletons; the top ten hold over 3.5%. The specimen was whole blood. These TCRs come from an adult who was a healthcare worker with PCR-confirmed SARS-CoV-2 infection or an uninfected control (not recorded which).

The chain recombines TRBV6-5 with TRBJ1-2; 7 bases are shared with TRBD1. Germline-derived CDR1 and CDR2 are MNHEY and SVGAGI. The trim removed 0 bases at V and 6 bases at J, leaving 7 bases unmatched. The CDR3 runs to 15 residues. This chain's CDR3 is CASSYSRGTAHGYTF. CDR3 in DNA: TGTGCCAGCAGTTACTCGAGGGGGACAGCTCATGGCTACACCTTC.

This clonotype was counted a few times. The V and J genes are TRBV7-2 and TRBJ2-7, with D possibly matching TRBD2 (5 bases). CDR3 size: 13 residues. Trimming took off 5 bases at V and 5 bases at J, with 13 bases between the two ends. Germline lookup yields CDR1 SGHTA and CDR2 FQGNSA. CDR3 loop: CASSLTRVDEQYF. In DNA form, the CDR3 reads TGTGCCAGCAGCCTAACTAGGGTCGACGAGCAGTACTTC.

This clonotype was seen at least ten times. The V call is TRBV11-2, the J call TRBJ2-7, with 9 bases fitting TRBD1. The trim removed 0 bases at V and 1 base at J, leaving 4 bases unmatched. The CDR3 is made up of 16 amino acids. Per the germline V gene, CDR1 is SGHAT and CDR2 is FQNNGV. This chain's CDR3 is CASSLDLGTGSYEQYF. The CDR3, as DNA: TGTGCCAGCAGCTTAGATCTCGGGACAGGGTCCTACGAGCAGTACTTC.

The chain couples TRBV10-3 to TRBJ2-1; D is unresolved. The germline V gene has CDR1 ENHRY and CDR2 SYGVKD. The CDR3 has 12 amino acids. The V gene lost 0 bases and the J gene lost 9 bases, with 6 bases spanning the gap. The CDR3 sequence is CAISESRREQFF. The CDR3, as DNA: TGTGCCATCAGTGAGTCCCGTCGTGAGCAGTTCTTC.

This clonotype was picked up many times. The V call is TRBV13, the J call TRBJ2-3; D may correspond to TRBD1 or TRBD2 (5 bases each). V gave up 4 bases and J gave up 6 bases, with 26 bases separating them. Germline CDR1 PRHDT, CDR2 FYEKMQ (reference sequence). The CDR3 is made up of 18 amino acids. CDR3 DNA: TGTGCCAGCAGCTCTAATATGGGGCTAGCAGTACACCCCGATACGCAGTATTTT. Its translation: CASSSNMGLAVHPDTQYF.

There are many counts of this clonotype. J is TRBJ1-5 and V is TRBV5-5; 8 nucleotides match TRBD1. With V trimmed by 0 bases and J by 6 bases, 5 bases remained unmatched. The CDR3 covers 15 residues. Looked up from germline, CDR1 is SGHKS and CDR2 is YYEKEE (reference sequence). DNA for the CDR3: TGTGCCAGCAGCTTGGGGACAGGGATGGGTCAGCCCCAGCATTTT. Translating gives CASSLGTGMGQPQHF.

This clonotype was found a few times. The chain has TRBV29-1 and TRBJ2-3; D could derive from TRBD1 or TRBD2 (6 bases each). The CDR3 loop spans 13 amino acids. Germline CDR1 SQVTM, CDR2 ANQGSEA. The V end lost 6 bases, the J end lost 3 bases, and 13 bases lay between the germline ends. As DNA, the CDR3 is TGCAGCGTGGGGGGCGGGCCGACAGATACGCAGTATTTT. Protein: CSVGGGPTDTQYF.

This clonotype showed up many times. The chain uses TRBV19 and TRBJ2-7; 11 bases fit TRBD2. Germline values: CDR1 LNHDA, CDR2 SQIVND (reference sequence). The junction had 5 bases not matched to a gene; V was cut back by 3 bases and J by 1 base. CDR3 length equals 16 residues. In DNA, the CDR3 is TGTGCCAGTAGTATCTACGTAGCGGGGGGGTCCTACGAGCAGTACTTC. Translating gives CASSIYVAGGSYEQYF.

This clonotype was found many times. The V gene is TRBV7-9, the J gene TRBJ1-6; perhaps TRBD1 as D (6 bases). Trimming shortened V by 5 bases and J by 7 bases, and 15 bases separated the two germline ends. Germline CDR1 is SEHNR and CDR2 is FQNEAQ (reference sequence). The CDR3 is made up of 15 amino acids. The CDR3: CASSPRDNGNSPLHF. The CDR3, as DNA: TGTGCCAGCAGCCCGCGGGACAATGGGAATTCACCCCTCCACTTT.

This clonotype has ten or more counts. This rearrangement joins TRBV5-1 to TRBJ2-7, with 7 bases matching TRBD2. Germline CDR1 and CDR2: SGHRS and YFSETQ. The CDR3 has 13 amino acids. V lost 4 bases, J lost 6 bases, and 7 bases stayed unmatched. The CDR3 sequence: CASSRGTTSEQYF. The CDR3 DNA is TGCGCCAGCAGCCGCGGGACTACGAGCGAGCAGTACTTC. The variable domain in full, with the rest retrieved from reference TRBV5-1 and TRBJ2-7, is KAGVTQTPRYLIKTRGQQVTLSCSPISGHRSVSWYQQTPGQGLQFLFEYFSETQRNKGNFPGRFSGRQFSNSRSEMNVSTLELGDSALYLCASSRGTTSEQYFGPGTRLTVT.

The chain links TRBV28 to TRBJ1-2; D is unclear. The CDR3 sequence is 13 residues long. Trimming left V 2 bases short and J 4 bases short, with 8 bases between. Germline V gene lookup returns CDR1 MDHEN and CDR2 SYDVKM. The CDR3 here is CASSLQQTYGYTF. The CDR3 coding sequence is TGTGCCAGCAGTTTACAACAGACCTATGGCTACACCTTC.

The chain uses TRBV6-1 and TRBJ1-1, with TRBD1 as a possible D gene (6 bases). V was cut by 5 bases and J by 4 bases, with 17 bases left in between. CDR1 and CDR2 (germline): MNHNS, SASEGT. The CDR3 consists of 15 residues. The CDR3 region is CASSPRDTPGTEAFF. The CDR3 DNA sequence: TGTGCCAGCAGTCCCCGGGACACCCCGGGCACTGAAGCTTTCTTT.

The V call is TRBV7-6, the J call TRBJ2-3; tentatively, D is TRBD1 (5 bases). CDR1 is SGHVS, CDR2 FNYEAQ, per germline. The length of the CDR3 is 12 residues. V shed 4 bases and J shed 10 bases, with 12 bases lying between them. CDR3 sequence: CASSSRRQSQYF. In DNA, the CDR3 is TGTGCCAGCAGCTCCCGAAGACAGTCGCAGTATTTT.

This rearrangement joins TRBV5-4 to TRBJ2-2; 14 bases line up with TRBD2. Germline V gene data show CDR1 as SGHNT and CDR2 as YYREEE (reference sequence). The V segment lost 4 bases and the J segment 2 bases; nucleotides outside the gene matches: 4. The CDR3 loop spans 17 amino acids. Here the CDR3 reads CASSAGLAGGNTGELFF. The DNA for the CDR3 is TGTGCCAGCAGCGCTGGACTAGCGGGGGGAAACACCGGGGAGCTGTTTTTT.

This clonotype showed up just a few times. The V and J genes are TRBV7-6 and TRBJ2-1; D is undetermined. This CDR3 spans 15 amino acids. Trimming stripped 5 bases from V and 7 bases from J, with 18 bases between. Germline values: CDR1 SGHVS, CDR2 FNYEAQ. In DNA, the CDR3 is TGTGCCAGCAGCCGGACGGGTCTTCCTTTGAATGAGCAGTTCTTC. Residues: CASSRTGLPLNEQFF.

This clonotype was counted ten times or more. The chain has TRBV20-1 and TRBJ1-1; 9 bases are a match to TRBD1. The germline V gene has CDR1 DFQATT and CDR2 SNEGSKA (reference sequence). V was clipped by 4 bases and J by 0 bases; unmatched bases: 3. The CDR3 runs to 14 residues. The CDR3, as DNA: TGCAGTGCTAAAGGACAGGGGATGAACACTGAAGCTTTCTTT. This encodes CSAKGQGMNTEAFF.

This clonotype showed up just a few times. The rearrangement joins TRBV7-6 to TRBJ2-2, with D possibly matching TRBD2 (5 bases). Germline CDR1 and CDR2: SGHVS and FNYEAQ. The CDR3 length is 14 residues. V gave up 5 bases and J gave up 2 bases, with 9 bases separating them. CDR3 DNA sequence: TGTGCCAGCAGCCGGACTGGAAACACCGGGGAGCTGTTTTTT. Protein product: CASSRTGNTGELFF.

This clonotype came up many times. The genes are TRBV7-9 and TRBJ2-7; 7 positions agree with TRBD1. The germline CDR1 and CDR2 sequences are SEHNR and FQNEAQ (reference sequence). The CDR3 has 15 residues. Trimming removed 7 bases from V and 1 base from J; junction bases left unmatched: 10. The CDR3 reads CASTRGGRSSYEQYF. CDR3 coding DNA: TGTGCCAGCACGAGAGGGGGCAGGAGTTCCTACGAGCAGTACTTC.